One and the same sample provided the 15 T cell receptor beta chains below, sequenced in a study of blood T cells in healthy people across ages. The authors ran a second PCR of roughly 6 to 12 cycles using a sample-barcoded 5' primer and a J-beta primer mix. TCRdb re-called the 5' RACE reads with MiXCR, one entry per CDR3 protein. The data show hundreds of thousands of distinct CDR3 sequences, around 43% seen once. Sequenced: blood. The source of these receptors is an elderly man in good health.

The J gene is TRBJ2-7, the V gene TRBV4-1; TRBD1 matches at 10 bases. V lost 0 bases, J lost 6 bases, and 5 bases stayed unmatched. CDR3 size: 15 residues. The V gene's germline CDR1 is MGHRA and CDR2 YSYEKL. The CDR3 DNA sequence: TGCGCCAGCAGCCAAGATCCCGGGACAGGGGTCGAGCAGTACTTC. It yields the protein CASSQDPGTGVEQYF.

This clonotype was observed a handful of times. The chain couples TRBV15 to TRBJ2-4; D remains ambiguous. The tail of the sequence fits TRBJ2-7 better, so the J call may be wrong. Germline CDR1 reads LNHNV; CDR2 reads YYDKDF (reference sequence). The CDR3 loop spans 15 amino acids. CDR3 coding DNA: TGTGCCACCAGCAGAGCGGGCCCCAAACTCTCCGAGCAGTACTTC. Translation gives CATSRAGPKLSEQYF.

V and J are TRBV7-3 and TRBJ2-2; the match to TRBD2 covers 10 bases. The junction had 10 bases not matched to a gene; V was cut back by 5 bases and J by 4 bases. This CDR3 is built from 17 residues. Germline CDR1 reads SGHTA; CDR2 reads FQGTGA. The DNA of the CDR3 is TGTGCCAGCAGCCCCATTGGAGCGGGAGGGATCACCGGGGAGCTGTTTTTT. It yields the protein CASSPIGAGGITGELFF. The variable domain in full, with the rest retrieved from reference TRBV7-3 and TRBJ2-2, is GAGVSQTPSNKVTEKGKYVELRCDPISGHTALYWYRQSLGQGPEFLIYFQGTGAADDSGLPNDRFFAVRPEGSVSTLKIQRTERGDSAVYLCASSPIGAGGITGELFFGEGSRLTVL.

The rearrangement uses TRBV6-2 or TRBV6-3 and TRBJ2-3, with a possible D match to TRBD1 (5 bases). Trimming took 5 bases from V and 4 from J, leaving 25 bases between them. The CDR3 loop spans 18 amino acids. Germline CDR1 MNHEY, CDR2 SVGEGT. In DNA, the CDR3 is TGTGCCAGCAGTCAGTCCGTGAAGGCAGGGAATCGCGCAGATACGCAGTATTTT. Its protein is CASSQSVKAGNRADTQYF.

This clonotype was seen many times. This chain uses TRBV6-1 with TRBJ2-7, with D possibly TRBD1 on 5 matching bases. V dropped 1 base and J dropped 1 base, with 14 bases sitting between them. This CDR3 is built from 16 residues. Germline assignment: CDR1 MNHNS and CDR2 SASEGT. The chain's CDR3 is CASSEEVGASSYEQYF. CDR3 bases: TGTGCCAGCAGTGAAGAAGTTGGGGCCTCATCCTACGAGCAGTACTTC.

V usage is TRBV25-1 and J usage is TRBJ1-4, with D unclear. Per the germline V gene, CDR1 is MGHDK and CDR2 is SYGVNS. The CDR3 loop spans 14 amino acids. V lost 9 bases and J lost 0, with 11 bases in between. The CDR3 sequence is CASQETATNEKLFF. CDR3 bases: TGTGCCAGTCAGGAGACCGCAACTAATGAAAAACTGTTTTTT. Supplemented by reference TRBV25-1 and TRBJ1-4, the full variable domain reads EADIYQTPRYLVIGTGKKITLECSQTMGHDKMYWYQQDPGMELHLIHYSYGVNSTEKGDLSSESTVSRIRTEHFPLTLESARPSHTSQYLCASQETATNEKLFFGSGTQLSVL.

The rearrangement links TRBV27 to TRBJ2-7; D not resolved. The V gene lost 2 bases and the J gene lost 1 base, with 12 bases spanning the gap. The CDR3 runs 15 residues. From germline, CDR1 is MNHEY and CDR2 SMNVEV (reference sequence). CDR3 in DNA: TGTGCCAGCAGTTTAAGACCGGGTACGTCCTACGAGCAGTACTTC. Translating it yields CASSLRPGTSYEQYF.

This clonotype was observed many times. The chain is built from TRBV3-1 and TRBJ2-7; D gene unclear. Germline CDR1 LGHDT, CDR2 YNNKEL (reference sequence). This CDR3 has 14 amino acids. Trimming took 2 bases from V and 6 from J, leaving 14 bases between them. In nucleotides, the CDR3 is TGTGCCAGCAGCCAAAATGGGGTTGGCGGCGAGCAGTACTTC. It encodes CASSQNGVGGEQYF.

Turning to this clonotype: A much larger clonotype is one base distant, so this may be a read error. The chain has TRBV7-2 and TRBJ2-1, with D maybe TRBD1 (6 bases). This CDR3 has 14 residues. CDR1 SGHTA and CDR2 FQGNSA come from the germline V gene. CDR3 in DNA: TGTGTCAGCAGCTCCGGGACAAACTACAATGAGCAGTTCTTC. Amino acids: CVSSSGTNYNEQFF.

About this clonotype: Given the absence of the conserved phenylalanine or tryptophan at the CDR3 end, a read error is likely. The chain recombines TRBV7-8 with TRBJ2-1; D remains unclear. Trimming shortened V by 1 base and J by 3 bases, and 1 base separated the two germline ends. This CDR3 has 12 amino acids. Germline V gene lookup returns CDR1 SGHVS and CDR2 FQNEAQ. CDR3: CASSLVYNEQFL. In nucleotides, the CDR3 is TGTGCCAGCAGCTTAGTCTACAATGAGCAGTTCTTA.

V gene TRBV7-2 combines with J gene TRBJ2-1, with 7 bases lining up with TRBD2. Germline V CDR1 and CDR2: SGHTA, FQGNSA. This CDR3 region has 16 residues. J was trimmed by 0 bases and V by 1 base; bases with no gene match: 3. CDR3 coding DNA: TGTGCCAGCAGCTTAGTGAGCGGGGTCTCCTACAATGAGCAGTTCTTC. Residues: CASSLVSGVSYNEQFF. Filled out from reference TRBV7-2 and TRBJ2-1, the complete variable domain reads GAGVSQSPSNKVTEKGKDVELRCDPISGHTALYWYRQSLGQGLEFLIYFQGNSAPDKSGLPSDRFSAERTGGSVSTLTIQRTQQEDSAVYLCASSLVSGVSYNEQFFGPGTRLTVL.

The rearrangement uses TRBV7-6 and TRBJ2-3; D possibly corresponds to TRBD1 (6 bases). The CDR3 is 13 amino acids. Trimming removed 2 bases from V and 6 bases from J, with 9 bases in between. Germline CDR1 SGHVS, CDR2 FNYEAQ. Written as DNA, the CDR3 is TGTGCCAGCAGCTTAACAGGGAAGGATACGCAGTATTTT. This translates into CASSLTGKDTQYF. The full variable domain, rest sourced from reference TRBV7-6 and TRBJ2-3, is GAGVSQSPRYKVTKRGQDVALRCDPISGHVSLYWYRQALGQGPEFLTYFNYEAQQDKSGLPNDRFSAERPEGSISTLTIQRTEQRDSAMYRCASSLTGKDTQYFGPGTRLTVL.

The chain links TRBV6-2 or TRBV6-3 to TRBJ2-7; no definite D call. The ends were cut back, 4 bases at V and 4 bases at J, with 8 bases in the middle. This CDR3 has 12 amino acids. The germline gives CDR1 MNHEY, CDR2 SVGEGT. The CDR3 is CASSSLKYEQYF. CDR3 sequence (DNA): TGTGCCAGCAGTTCACTGAAATACGAGCAGTACTTC.

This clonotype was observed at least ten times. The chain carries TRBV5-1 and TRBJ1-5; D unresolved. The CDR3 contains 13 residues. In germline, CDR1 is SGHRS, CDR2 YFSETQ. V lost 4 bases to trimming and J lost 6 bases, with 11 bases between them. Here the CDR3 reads CASSVSGVQPQHF. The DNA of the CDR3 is TGCGCCAGCAGCGTGAGTGGTGTTCAGCCCCAGCATTTT.

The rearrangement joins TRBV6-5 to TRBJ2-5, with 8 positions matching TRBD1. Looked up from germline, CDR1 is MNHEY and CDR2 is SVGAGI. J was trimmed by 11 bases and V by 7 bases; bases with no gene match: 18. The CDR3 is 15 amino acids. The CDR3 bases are TGTGCCAGCAAAAAATGGACAGGGTCTCGCAGTGAGCAGTACTTC. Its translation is CASKKWTGSRSEQYF.